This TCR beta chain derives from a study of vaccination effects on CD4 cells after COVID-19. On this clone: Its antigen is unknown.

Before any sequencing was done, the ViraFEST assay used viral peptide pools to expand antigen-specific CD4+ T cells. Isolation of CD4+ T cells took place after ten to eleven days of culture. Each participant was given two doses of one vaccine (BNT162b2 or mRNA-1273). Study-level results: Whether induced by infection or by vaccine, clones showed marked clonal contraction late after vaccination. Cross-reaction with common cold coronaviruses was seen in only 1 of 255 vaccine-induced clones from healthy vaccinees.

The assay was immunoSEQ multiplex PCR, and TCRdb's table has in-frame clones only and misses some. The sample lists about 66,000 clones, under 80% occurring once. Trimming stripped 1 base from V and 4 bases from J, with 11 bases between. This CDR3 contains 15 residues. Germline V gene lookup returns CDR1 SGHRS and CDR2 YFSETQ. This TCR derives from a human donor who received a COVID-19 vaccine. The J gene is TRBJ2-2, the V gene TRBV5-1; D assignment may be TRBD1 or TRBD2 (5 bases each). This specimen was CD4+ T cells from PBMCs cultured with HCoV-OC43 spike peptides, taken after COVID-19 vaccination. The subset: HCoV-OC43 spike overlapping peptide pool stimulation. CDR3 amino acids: CASSLIGAGTGELFF. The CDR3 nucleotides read TGCGCCAGCAGCTTGATCGGGGCAGGCACCGGGGAGCTGTTTTTT.